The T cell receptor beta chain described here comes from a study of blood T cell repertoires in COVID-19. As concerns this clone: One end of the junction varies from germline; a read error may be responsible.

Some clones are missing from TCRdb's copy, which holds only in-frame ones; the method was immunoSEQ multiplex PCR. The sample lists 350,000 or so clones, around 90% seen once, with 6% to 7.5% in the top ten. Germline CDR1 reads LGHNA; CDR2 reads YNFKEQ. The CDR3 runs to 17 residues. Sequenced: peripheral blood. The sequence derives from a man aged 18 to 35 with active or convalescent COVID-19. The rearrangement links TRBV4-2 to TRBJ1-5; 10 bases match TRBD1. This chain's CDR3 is CASGQPGTGDSNQPQHF. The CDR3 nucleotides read TGTGCCAGCGGCCAACCTGGGACAGGGGATAGCAATCAGCCCCAGCATTTT.